This T cell receptor beta chain derives from a study of CD8+ T cells in alopecia areata. Reverse transcribed after extraction, RNA yielded cDNA as the sequencing template. Generated by immunoSEQ multiplex PCR, the TCRdb table keeps only in-frame clones and is missing some. The table lists some 100,000 clones, less than 70% of them singletons. Trimming left V 1 base short and J 6 bases short, with 7 bases between. The CDR3 covers 12 residues. Germline V gives CDR1 SEHNR, CDR2 FQNEAQ (reference sequence). Sequenced sample: CD4+ T cells sorted from blood. This rearrangement joins TRBV7-9 to TRBJ2-7; D uncertain. The TCR originated in a human donor in good health. For the CDR3, the DNA is TGTGCCAGCAGCTTAGACGAGCTCGAGCAGTACTTC. This translates into CASSLDELEQYF.